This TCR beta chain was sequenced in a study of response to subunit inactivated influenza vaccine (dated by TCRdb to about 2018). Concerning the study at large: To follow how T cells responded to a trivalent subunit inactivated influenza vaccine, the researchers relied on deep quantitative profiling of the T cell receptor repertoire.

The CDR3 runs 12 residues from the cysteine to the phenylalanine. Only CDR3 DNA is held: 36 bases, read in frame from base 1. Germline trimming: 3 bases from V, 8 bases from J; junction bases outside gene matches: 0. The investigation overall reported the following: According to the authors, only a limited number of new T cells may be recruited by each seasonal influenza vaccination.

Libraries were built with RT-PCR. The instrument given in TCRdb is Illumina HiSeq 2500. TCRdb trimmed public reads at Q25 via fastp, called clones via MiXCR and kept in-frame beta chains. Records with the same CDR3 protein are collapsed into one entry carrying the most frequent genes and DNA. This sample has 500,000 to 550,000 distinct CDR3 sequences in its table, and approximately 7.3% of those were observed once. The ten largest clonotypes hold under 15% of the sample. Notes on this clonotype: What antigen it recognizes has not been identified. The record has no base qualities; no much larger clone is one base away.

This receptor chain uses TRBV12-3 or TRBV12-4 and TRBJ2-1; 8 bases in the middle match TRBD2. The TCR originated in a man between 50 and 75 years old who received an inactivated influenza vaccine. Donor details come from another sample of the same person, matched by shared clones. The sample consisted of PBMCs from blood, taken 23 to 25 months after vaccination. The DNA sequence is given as TGTGCCAGCAGTTTGGGACTAGATGAGCAGTTCTTC. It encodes CASSLGLDEQFF.